The present entry profiles one T cell receptor (beta chain) with its context. The antigen remains undetermined. The CDR3 ends on some other residue instead of the conserved phenylalanine or tryptophan, so this is likely a read error. These data come from a study of tumor-infiltrating lymphocytes in primary liver carcinoma. General study findings and limits: Tumor-adjacent and tumor-blood pairs showed less overlap than tumor region pairs.

TCR beta cDNA was reverse-transcribed from 400 to 500 ng of total RNA. The reaction used a constant-region primer and ProtoScript II reverse transcriptase. Libraries covering TCR beta were generated through three nested multiplex PCR rounds (using a slightly modified ARM-PCR). Rounds one and two of PCR, each of about 10 cycles, were primed with TRBV1-TRBV30 forward primers and a C-beta reverse primer. TCRdb processed the multiplex PCR reads anew with MiXCR; each CDR3 protein has one entry. This sample has about 59,000 distinct CDR3 sequences, with 65% to 80% found just once. Unsorted bulk tissue of roughly 18-32 mg yielded co-extracted RNA and DNA. The CDR3 loop spans 16 amino acids. The germline V gene encodes CDR1 SGHNT and CDR2 YYREEE (reference sequence).

The receptor was isolated from a man aged 40-55 years with primary liver carcinoma and hepatitis B virus infection. Sequencing was carried out using liver tumor tissue from sampling region 2. Subset reported: tumor region T2, inferior pole. This sequence joins TRBV5-4 and TRBJ1-2; D ambiguous. In DNA form, the CDR3 reads TGTGCCAGCAGCTTGAGAAGAGGAACAGATGGCTATGACTACACCATC. It is translated as CASSLRRGTDGYDYTI.